This T cell receptor beta chain was documented in a study of T cell responses to AZD1222 COVID-19 vaccine. Findings and limits, study-wide: Clonal diversity may have been underestimated, and the donors were mostly white British, with more females than males. Increased Spike-specific TCR breadth and depth were observed after two AZD1222 doses.

This clone occurred once. Its antigen is not identified. Profiling relied on immunoSEQ multiplex PCR, and the TCRdb table lists in-frame clones only, not all of them. The data show tens of thousands of clones, 90% seen once. This CDR3 has 13 amino acids. Germline V gene sequence: CDR1 MNHNS, CDR2 SASEGT. V was shortened by 3 bases and J by 6 bases, with 12 bases between the two germline ends. Samples with a second dose at about 4 or about 12 weeks were pooled together. V and J are TRBV6-1 and TRBJ2-7; D ambiguous. The source is an adult who received the AZD1222 COVID-19 vaccine. Sequencing used peripheral blood, obtained 28 days after the second AZD1222 dose. This CDR3 is CASSEYSFSEQYF. In DNA form, the CDR3 reads TGTGCCAGCAGTGAGTATTCATTCTCCGAGCAGTACTTC.